This section outlines one T cell receptor beta chain sequence together with its context. In the study's own analysis: The assay estimated nucleated cells by amplifying reference gene primers. Only in-frame clones appear in the TCRdb table, and some are missing; sequencing was by immunoSEQ multiplex PCR. The V and J calls and clone size were taken over from that table, and D and trimming were inferred from the DNA. This sample has 150,000 to 200,000 clones, with roughly nine tenths found just once. The data were taken from a study of blood T cell repertoires in COVID-19. Overall study: The samples span acute and convalescent COVID-19 from the United States, Italy and Spain. Sources were T cells, B-cell-depleted T cells, or PBMCs; the material itself was cDNA or gDNA.

Sequenced sample: peripheral blood. The clonotype comes from a man aged 18 to 29 who had recovered from COVID-19.

The CDR3, as DNA: TGTGCCAGCAGCACTACGACAGGGAGGATCGCCTACGAGCAGTACTTC. Translation gives CASSTTTGRIAYEQYF. The genes are TRBV6-2 or TRBV6-3 and TRBJ2-7; D is perhaps TRBD1 (7 bases). This CDR3 is built from 16 residues. V was pared by 6 bases and J by 2 bases, with 20 bases between. Germline CDR1 is MNHEY and CDR2 is SVGEGT.